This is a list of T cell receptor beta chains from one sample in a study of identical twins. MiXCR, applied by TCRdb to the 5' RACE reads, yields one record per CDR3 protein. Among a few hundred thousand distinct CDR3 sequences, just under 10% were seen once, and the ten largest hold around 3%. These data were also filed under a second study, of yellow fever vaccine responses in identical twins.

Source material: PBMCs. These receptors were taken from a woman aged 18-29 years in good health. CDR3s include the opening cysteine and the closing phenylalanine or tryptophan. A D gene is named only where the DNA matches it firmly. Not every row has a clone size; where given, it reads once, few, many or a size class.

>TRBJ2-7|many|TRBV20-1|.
CSALSGGSYEQYF
TGCAGTGCTCTCTCTGGGGGATCCTACGAGCAGTACTTC
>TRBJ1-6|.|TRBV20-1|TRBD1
CSARVLDRGNSPLHF
TGCAGTGCTAGAGTTCTGGACAGGGGAAATTCACCCCTCCACTTT
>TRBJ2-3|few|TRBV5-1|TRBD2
CASSLVLAGKDTQYF
TGCGCCAGCAGCTTGGTGCTAGCGGGAAAAGATACGCAGTATTTT
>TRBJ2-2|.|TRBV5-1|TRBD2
CASSERGDTGELFF
TGCGCCAGCAGCGAACGGGGGGACACCGGGGAGCTGTTTTTT
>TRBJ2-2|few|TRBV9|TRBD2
CASSVEGGRGELFF
TGTGCCAGCAGCGTAGAGGGCGGGAGAGGGGAGCTGTTTTTT
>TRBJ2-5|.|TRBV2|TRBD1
CASSEARQGFLSRYF
TGTGCCAGCAGTGAAGCTCGACAGGGGTTTTTGTCCCGGTACTTC
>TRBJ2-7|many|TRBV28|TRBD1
CASSSGQLYEQYF
TGTGCCAGCAGTTCGGGACAGCTATACGAGCAGTACTTC
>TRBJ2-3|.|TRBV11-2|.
CASSLPGAPQYF
TGTGCCAGCAGCCTTCCTGGCGCGCCGCAGTATTTT
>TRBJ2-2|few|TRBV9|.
CASSVGKGGDTGELFF
TGTGCCAGCAGCGTAGGGAAGGGGGGAGACACCGGGGAGCTGTTTTTT
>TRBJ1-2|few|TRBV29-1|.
CSVEDVGQINYGYTF
TGCAGCGTTGAAGATGTGGGCCAAATCAACTATGGCTACACCTTC
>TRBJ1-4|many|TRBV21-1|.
CASSRGRASNEKLFF
TGTGCCAGCAGCAGAGGCCGGGCCTCTAATGAAAAACTGTTTTTT
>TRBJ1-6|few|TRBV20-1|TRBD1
CSARLFPGGYSPLHF
TGCAGTGCTAGGCTGTTCCCAGGGGGGTATTCACCCCTCCACTTT
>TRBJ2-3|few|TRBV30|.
CAWTRSAIIRDTQYF
TGTGCCTGGACTCGATCCGCCATAATCCGGGATACGCAGTATTTT
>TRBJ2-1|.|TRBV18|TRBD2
CASSPITAGGLPYNEQFF
TGTGCCAGCTCACCAATTACGGCGGGAGGGCTACCCTACAATGAGCAGTTCTTC
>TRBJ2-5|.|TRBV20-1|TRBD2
CSAHKSGGETQYF
TGCAGTGCGCACAAGAGCGGGGGGGAGACCCAGTACTTC
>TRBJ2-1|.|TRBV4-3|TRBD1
CASSPRQGGVWEQFF
TGCGCCAGCAGCCCACGACAGGGGGGGGTATGGGAGCAGTTCTTC
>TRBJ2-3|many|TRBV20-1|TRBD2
CSASKLAERVTDTQYF
TGCAGTGCTAGTAAACTAGCGGAGAGGGTGACAGATACGCAGTATTTT
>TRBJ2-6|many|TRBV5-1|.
CASSFGNGANVLTF
TGCGCCAGCAGCTTTGGTAATGGGGCCAACGTCCTGACTTTC
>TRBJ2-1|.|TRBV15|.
CATSRGKGDNEQFF
TGTGCCACCAGCAGGGGGAAGGGGGACAATGAGCAGTTCTTC
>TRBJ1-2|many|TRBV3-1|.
CASSPREGWFGYTF
TGTGCCAGCAGTCCTCGGGAGGGATGGTTTGGCTACACCTTC
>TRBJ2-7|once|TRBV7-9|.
CASSLEHAEQYF
TGTGCCAGCAGCTTAGAGCACGCCGAGCAGTACTTC
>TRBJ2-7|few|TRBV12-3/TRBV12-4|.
CASSFDSSSYEQYF
TGTGCCAGCAGTTTCGACAGTTCCTCCTACGAGCAGTACTTC
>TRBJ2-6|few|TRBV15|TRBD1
CATSRGQGSISGANVLTF
TGTGCCACCAGCAGAGGACAGGGTTCGATTTCTGGGGCCAACGTCCTGACTTTC
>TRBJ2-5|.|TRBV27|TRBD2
CASSSRTSGGVYLQETQYF
TGTGCCAGCAGTTCCCGGACTAGCGGGGGGGTATACCTCCAAGAGACCCAGTACTTC
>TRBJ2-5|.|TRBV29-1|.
CSLTSQTWETQYF
TGCAGCTTGACGTCGCAGACATGGGAGACCCAGTACTTC
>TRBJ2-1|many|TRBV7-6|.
CASSLSPPRPSYNEQFF
TGTGCCAGCAGCTTAAGCCCCCCACGGCCCTCCTACAATGAGCAGTTCTTC
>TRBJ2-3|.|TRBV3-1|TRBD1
CASSRDIRQGSRGTQYF
TGTGCCAGCAGCCGGGATATTCGACAGGGTAGTCGGGGTACGCAGTATTTT
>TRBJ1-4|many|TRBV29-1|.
CSVFWQNEKLFF
.
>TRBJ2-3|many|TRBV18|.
CASSPPLTDTQYF
TGTGCCAGCTCACCCCCGTTAACAGATACGCAGTATTTT
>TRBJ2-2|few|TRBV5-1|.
CASSLILDTGELFF
TGCGCCAGCAGCTTGATTTTGGACACCGGGGAGCTGTTTTTT
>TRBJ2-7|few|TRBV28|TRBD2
CASTAPGGGADEQYF
TGTGCCAGCACCGCACCGGGAGGAGGAGCCGACGAGCAGTACTTC
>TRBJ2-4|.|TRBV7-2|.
CASSLAPGAGRIAKNIQYF
TGTGCCAGCAGCTTAGCCCCGGGGGCAGGGAGGATAGCCAAAAACATTCAGTACTTC
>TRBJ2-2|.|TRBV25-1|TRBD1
CASSVGTGAGGELFF
TGTGCCAGCAGTGTTGGGACAGGGGCTGGCGGGGAGCTGTTTTTT
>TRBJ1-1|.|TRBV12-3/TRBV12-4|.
CASSFEGMNTEAFF
TGTGCCAGCAGTTTTGAGGGGATGAACACTGAAGCTTTCTTT
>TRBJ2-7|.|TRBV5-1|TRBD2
CASSSQRMGRGKDEQYF
TGCGCCAGCAGCTCCCAAAGAATGGGGAGGGGAAAGGACGAGCAGTACTTC
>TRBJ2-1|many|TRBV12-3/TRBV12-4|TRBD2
CASRQRESSYNEQFF
TGTGCCAGCCGACAGCGGGAGAGCTCCTACAATGAGCAGTTCTTC
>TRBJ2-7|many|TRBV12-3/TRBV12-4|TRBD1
CASLRTGGLYEQYF
TGTGCCAGCCTCCGGACAGGGGGACTCTACGAGCAGTACTTC
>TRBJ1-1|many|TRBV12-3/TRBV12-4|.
CASRFVRNTEAFF
TGTGCCAGCAGGTTTGTGCGAAACACTGAAGCTTTCTTT
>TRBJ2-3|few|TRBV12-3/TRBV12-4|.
CASSGPRGNTDTQYF
TGTGCCAGCAGCGGTCCCAGGGGCAACACAGATACGCAGTATTTT
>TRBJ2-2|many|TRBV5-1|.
CASSLDTGTPGGELFF
TGCGCCAGCAGCTTGGATACAGGGACCCCCGGCGGGGAGCTGTTTTTT
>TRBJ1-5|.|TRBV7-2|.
CASSFAGGGNYQPQHF
TGTGCCAGCAGCTTTGCTGGCGGGGGCAATTATCAGCCCCAGCATTTT
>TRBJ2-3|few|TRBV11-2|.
CASSLVRRGTDTQYF
TGTGCCAGCAGCTTAGTGCGGAGGGGCACAGATACGCAGTATTTT
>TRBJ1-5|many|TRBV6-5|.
CASSYLRNQPQHF
TGTGCCAGCAGTTACCTCCGTAATCAGCCCCAGCATTTT
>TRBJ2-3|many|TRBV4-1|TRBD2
CASSQVPGGPRTDTQYF
TGCGCCAGCAGCCAAGTCCCGGGAGGGCCTCGCACAGATACGCAGTATTTT
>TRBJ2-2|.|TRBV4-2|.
CASSPQPGLNTGELFF
TGTGCCAGCAGCCCCCAGCCGGGACTTAACACCGGGGAGCTGTTTTTT
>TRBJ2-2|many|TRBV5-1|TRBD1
CASSMGTANTGELFF
TGCGCCAGCAGCATGGGGACAGCGAACACCGGGGAGCTGTTTTTT
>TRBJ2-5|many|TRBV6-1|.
CASSWTVQETQYF
TGTGCCAGCAGCTGGACGGTCCAAGAGACCCAGTACTTC
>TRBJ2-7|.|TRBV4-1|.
CASSQENWAYEQYF
TGCGCCAGCAGCCAAGAGAACTGGGCCTACGAGCAGTACTTC
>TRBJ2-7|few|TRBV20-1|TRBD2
CSARELAGGPTYEQYF
TGCAGTGCTAGAGAACTAGCGGGGGGGCCGACCTACGAGCAGTACTTC
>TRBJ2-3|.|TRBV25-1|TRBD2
CASSEFSGSTDTQYF
TGTGCCAGCAGTGAATTTAGCGGGAGTACAGATACGCAGTATTTT
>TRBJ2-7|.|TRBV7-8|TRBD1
CASSSFRRTGQGGSEQYF
TGTGCCAGCAGCTCCTTTCGGCGAACGGGACAGGGTGGTAGCGAGCAGTACTTC
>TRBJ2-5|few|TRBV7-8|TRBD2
CASSLGLAGVGVETQYF
TGTGCCAGCAGCTTGGGACTAGCGGGAGTAGGGGTAGAGACCCAGTACTTC
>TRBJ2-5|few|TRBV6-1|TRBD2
CASSDALASGGETQYF
TGTGCCAGCAGTGACGCACTAGCCTCGGGGGGAGAGACCCAGTACTTC
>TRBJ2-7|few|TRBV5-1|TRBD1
CASSSGTGPLEQYF
TGCGCCAGCAGTTCTGGGACAGGGCCTCTGGAGCAGTACTTC
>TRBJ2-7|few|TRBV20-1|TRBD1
CSATRDRVLNEQYF
TGCAGTGCTACTCGGGACAGGGTGTTAAACGAGCAGTACTTC
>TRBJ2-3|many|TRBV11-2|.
CASSTGGGHTDTQYF
TGTGCCAGTTCTACGGGCGGGGGCCACACAGATACGCAGTATTTT
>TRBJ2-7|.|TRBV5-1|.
CASSLGVIGEDYEQYF
TGCGCCAGCAGCTTGGGGGTTATCGGGGAGGACTACGAGCAGTACTTC
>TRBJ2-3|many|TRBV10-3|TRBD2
CAISELAGGTDTQYF
TGTGCCATCAGTGAACTAGCGGGGGGCACAGATACGCAGTATTTT
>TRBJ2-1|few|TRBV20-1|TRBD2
CSATSPLAGDEQFF
TGCAGTGCTACCTCCCCTCTAGCGGGCGATGAGCAGTTCTTC
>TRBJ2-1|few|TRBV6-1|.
CASRNGQSYNEQFF
TGTGCCAGCAGGAATGGACAGTCCTACAATGAGCAGTTCTTC